The clone carrying this TCR beta chain qualifies as medium-sized. Its target is not known. The sample is drawn from a study of T-cell reconstitution after alpha-beta-depleted transplantation in children. Overall study results and limits: Elevated TCRbeta diversity at day 60 was traced, in some patients, to surviving recipient T cells and thymic progenitors.

V lost 0 bases to trimming and J lost 2 bases, with 11 bases between them. The CDR3 consists of 15 residues. The germline V gene encodes CDR1 SGHRS and CDR2 YFSETQ. The TCRbeta library incorporated unique molecular identifiers. TCRdb itself ran the PCR reads through MiXCR, one entry per CDR3 protein. The sample includes around 100,000 distinct CDR3 sequences, under 13% seen only once; the top ten take approximately 36%. This chain uses TRBV5-1 with TRBJ1-2; D gene uncertain. The sequencing used PBMCs, collected before TCRalphabeta/CD19-depleted stem cell transplant. The receptor was isolated from a boy younger than 10 with acute lymphoblastic leukemia, due to receive a stem cell transplant. The CDR3 nucleotides are TGCGCCAGCAGCTTGGAGGGCACCAGGAACTATGGCTACACCTTC. It translates to CASSLEGTRNYGYTF.